A selection of T cell receptor beta chains follows, all from one sample in a study of identical twins. A single record per CDR3 protein comes from TCRdb applying MiXCR to the 5' RACE reads. The sample yields around 680,000 distinct CDR3 sequences, under 9% seen once. These same data were also listed under a study on yellow fever vaccine responses in identical twins.

Sequenced input: PBMCs. The receptor source for this set is a woman between 18 and 29 years old in good health. Both conserved end residues are part of each CDR3. The order of the fields is J gene, V gene, D gene, clone size, CDR3 length, CDR3 protein, CDR3 DNA. A D gene is named only where the DNA matches it firmly. Some rows mark clone size as missing; the rest say once, few, many or name a class of expanded clone.

j_gene: TRBJ1-2; v_gene: TRBV5-1; d_gene: TRBD1; abundance: many; len: 15; CDR3aa: CASREGQGGNYGYTF; CDR3nt: TGCGCCAGCAGAGAAGGACAGGGAGGGAACTATGGCTACACCTTC
j_gene: TRBJ2-1; v_gene: TRBV9; d_gene: .; abundance: few; len: 13; CDR3aa: CASSAPLTEEQFF; CDR3nt: TGTGCCAGCAGCGCACCTCTGACGGAAGAGCAGTTCTTC
j_gene: TRBJ1-6; v_gene: TRBV6-5; d_gene: TRBD1; abundance: .; len: 17; CDR3aa: CASSYSKQGISNSPLHF; CDR3nt: TGTGCCAGCAGTTACTCGAAACAGGGGATATCCAATTCACCCCTCCACTTT
j_gene: TRBJ1-2; v_gene: TRBV25-1; d_gene: .; abundance: .; len: 14; CDR3aa: CASSDSRIFYGYTF; CDR3nt: TGTGCCAGCAGTGATTCCAGGATATTCTATGGCTACACCTTC
j_gene: TRBJ2-5; v_gene: TRBV28; d_gene: .; abundance: few; len: 13; CDR3aa: CASVRSEQETQYF; CDR3nt: TGTGCCAGCGTGAGGTCAGAGCAAGAGACCCAGTACTTC
j_gene: TRBJ1-6; v_gene: TRBV12-3/TRBV12-4; d_gene: .; abundance: many; len: 12; CDR3aa: CASGRGNSPLHF; CDR3nt: TGTGCCAGCGGGAGAGGTAATTCACCCCTCCACTTT
j_gene: TRBJ1-2; v_gene: TRBV10-3; d_gene: TRBD1; abundance: many; len: 13; CDR3aa: CAITGQGAYGYTF; CDR3nt: TGTGCCATCACGGGACAGGGAGCCTATGGCTACACCTTC
j_gene: TRBJ2-6; v_gene: TRBV28; d_gene: .; abundance: .; len: 15; CDR3aa: CASIPHSSGANVLTF; CDR3nt: TGTGCCAGCATCCCCCACAGCTCTGGGGCCAACGTCCTGACTTTC
j_gene: TRBJ2-1; v_gene: TRBV5-1; d_gene: .; abundance: many; len: 16; CDR3aa: CASSWETVSSYNEQFF; CDR3nt: TGCGCCAGCAGCTGGGAGACAGTGAGCTCCTACAATGAGCAGTTCTTC
j_gene: TRBJ2-1; v_gene: TRBV5-1; d_gene: TRBD1; abundance: many; len: 13; CDR3aa: CASRAGQGNEQFF; CDR3nt: TGCGCCAGCAGAGCTGGACAGGGCAATGAGCAGTTCTTC
j_gene: TRBJ2-1; v_gene: TRBV3-1; d_gene: TRBD2; abundance: .; len: 18; CDR3aa: CASSPSWGLAGAYNEQFF; CDR3nt: TGTGCCAGCAGCCCTTCCTGGGGACTAGCGGGGGCCTACAATGAGCAGTTCTTC
j_gene: TRBJ1-2; v_gene: TRBV12-3/TRBV12-4; d_gene: .; abundance: .; len: 14; CDR3aa: CASRSTGTIYGYTF; CDR3nt: TGTGCCAGCAGGTCCACCGGGACTATTTATGGCTACACCTTC
j_gene: TRBJ2-2; v_gene: TRBV12-3/TRBV12-4; d_gene: .; abundance: many; len: 13; CDR3aa: CASSLLTTGELFF; CDR3nt: TGTGCCAGCAGTTTATTGACCACCGGGGAGCTGTTTTTT
j_gene: TRBJ2-3; v_gene: TRBV4-2; d_gene: .; abundance: few; len: 14; CDR3aa: CASSQDILPDTQYF; CDR3nt: TGTGCCAGCAGCCAAGATATATTACCAGATACGCAGTATTTT
j_gene: TRBJ2-3; v_gene: TRBV7-9; d_gene: .; abundance: .; len: 13; CDR3aa: CASLTGPTDTQYF; CDR3nt: TGTGCCAGCTTAACAGGGCCCACAGATACGCAGTATTTT
j_gene: TRBJ2-7; v_gene: TRBV6-2/TRBV6-3; d_gene: TRBD2; abundance: few; len: 14; CDR3aa: CASSLSSGRHEQYF; CDR3nt: TGTGCCAGCAGTTTGTCTAGCGGGAGACACGAGCAGTACTTC
j_gene: TRBJ1-2; v_gene: TRBV6-5; d_gene: .; abundance: .; len: 12; CDR3aa: CASSRLQGGYTF; CDR3nt: TGTGCCAGCAGTCGGCTCCAGGGGGGCTACACCTTC
j_gene: TRBJ1-1; v_gene: TRBV29-1; d_gene: .; abundance: once; len: 13; CDR3aa: CSAEGFLGTEAFF; CDR3nt: TGCAGCGCTGAAGGATTTTTGGGTACTGAAGCTTTCTTT
j_gene: TRBJ2-2; v_gene: TRBV10-1; d_gene: .; abundance: many; len: 14; CDR3aa: CASSESDLTGELFF; CDR3nt: TGCGCCAGCAGTGAGAGTGACCTCACCGGGGAGCTGTTTTTT
j_gene: TRBJ2-7; v_gene: TRBV16; d_gene: .; abundance: .; len: 13; CDR3aa: CASRRDTLYEQYF; CDR3nt: TGTGCCAGCAGAAGGGACACCCTCTACGAGCAGTACTTC
j_gene: TRBJ2-7; v_gene: TRBV11-2; d_gene: .; abundance: .; len: 13; CDR3aa: CASSFGLTSGEYF; CDR3nt: TGTGCCAGCAGCTTTGGGTTGACGAGTGGAGAGTACTTC
j_gene: TRBJ2-1; v_gene: TRBV13; d_gene: TRBD2; abundance: few; len: 17; CDR3aa: CASSLVLGLAGTNEQFF; CDR3nt: TGTGCCAGCAGCTTAGTATTGGGACTAGCGGGAACCAATGAGCAGTTCTTC
j_gene: TRBJ2-7; v_gene: TRBV28; d_gene: TRBD2; abundance: many; len: 13; CDR3aa: CATSSGRAYEQYF; CDR3nt: TGTGCCACCTCTAGCGGGAGGGCCTACGAGCAGTACTTC
j_gene: TRBJ2-2; v_gene: TRBV4-3; d_gene: .; abundance: many; len: 19; CDR3aa: CASSQRPPLREVNTGELFF; CDR3nt: TGCGCCAGCAGCCAGCGACCGCCCTTGCGGGAAGTTAACACCGGGGAGCTGTTTTTT
j_gene: TRBJ2-5; v_gene: TRBV6-5; d_gene: .; abundance: .; len: 15; CDR3aa: CASSYLGGEKETQYF; CDR3nt: TGTGCCAGCAGTTACTTAGGGGGAGAGAAAGAGACCCAGTACTTC
j_gene: TRBJ2-1; v_gene: TRBV12-3/TRBV12-4; d_gene: TRBD1; abundance: .; len: 14; CDR3aa: CASSGTESYNEQFF; CDR3nt: TGTGCCAGCTCGGGGACAGAATCCTACAATGAGCAGTTCTTC
j_gene: TRBJ2-7; v_gene: TRBV5-6; d_gene: .; abundance: few; len: 15; CDR3aa: CASSPTDRRTYEQYF; CDR3nt: TGTGCCAGCAGCCCTACCGACAGGCGTACCTACGAGCAGTACTTC
j_gene: TRBJ2-5; v_gene: TRBV7-9; d_gene: TRBD1; abundance: few; len: 14; CDR3aa: CASRGTGGQETQYF; CDR3nt: TGTGCCAGCAGGGGGACAGGGGGCCAAGAGACCCAGTACTTC
j_gene: TRBJ1-2; v_gene: TRBV5-1; d_gene: .; abundance: few; len: 14; CDR3aa: CASSVDSGVGGYTF; CDR3nt: TGCGCCAGCAGCGTGGACTCAGGGGTCGGTGGCTACACCTTC
j_gene: TRBJ1-1; v_gene: TRBV12-3/TRBV12-4; d_gene: .; abundance: many; len: 13; CDR3aa: CASTVSMNTEAFF; CDR3nt: TGTGCCAGCACCGTCAGCATGAACACTGAAGCTTTCTTT
j_gene: TRBJ2-2; v_gene: TRBV4-1; d_gene: .; abundance: many; len: 17; CDR3aa: CASSQDVAVLASGELFF; CDR3nt: TGCGCCAGCAGCCAAGATGTTGCGGTCCTGGCGTCCGGGGAGCTGTTTTTT
j_gene: TRBJ1-2; v_gene: TRBV12-3/TRBV12-4; d_gene: .; abundance: many; len: 14; CDR3aa: CASSLGWKNYGYTF; CDR3nt: TGTGCCAGCAGTTTAGGATGGAAAAACTATGGCTACACCTTC
j_gene: TRBJ2-3; v_gene: TRBV10-3; d_gene: TRBD2; abundance: many; len: 16; CDR3aa: CAISDGIAGSTDTQYF; CDR3nt: TGTGCCATCAGTGATGGGATAGCGGGATCCACAGATACGCAGTATTTT
j_gene: TRBJ2-3; v_gene: TRBV7-9; d_gene: .; abundance: .; len: 16; CDR3aa: CASSLGVAAPPGTQYF; CDR3nt: TGTGCCAGCAGCTTAGGGGTAGCGGCCCCTCCGGGTACGCAGTATTTT
j_gene: TRBJ2-1; v_gene: TRBV6-2/TRBV6-3; d_gene: TRBD2; abundance: many; len: 21; CDR3aa: CASSYTNPAITQGTRYNEQFF; CDR3nt: TGTGCCAGCAGTTACACAAACCCCGCGATCACCCAGGGGACTAGATACAATGAGCAGTTCTTC
j_gene: TRBJ2-5; v_gene: TRBV12-3/TRBV12-4; d_gene: TRBD2; abundance: .; len: 16; CDR3aa: CASTVLAGGGRETQYF; CDR3nt: TGTGCCAGCACCGTACTAGCGGGAGGTGGTCGTGAGACCCAGTACTTC
j_gene: TRBJ1-1; v_gene: TRBV3-1; d_gene: TRBD1; abundance: few; len: 16; CDR3aa: CASSRRTGGAGTEAFF; CDR3nt: TGTGCCAGCAGCCGACGGACAGGGGGCGCGGGCACTGAAGCTTTCTTT
j_gene: TRBJ2-5; v_gene: TRBV6-2/TRBV6-3; d_gene: .; abundance: few; len: 14; CDR3aa: CASTYTRRQETQYF; CDR3nt: TGTGCCAGCACCTACACCCGACGCCAAGAGACCCAGTACTTC
j_gene: TRBJ2-5; v_gene: TRBV7-2; d_gene: .; abundance: few; len: 15; CDR3aa: CASSLAVGAQETQYF; CDR3nt: TGTGCCAGCAGCTTAGCGGTGGGGGCCCAAGAGACCCAGTACTTC
j_gene: TRBJ2-6; v_gene: TRBV14; d_gene: .; abundance: few; len: 15; CDR3aa: CASSQDNSGANVLTF; CDR3nt: TGTGCCAGCAGCCAAGATAACTCTGGGGCCAACGTCCTGACTTTC
j_gene: TRBJ2-3; v_gene: TRBV6-2/TRBV6-3; d_gene: .; abundance: .; len: 13; CDR3aa: CASRPIEGDTQYF; CDR3nt: TGTGCCAGCAGGCCGATTGAAGGGGATACGCAGTATTTT
j_gene: TRBJ1-3; v_gene: TRBV9; d_gene: TRBD1; abundance: many; len: 16; CDR3aa: CASSARDRPSGNTIYF; CDR3nt: TGTGCCAGCAGCGCCCGGGACAGGCCCTCTGGAAACACCATATATTTT
j_gene: TRBJ2-2; v_gene: TRBV19; d_gene: TRBD1; abundance: few; len: 16; CDR3aa: CASKPSGGAGTGELFF; CDR3nt: TGTGCCAGTAAACCCTCAGGGGGCGCCGGCACCGGGGAGCTGTTTTTT
j_gene: TRBJ2-1; v_gene: TRBV20-1; d_gene: TRBD2; abundance: many; len: 16; CDR3aa: CSATTGTSGSYNEQFF; CDR3nt: TGCAGTGCCACAACCGGGACTAGCGGCTCCTACAATGAGCAGTTCTTC
j_gene: TRBJ2-1; v_gene: TRBV15; d_gene: TRBD2; abundance: .; len: 14; CDR3aa: CATSTRTSESEQFF; CDR3nt: TGTGCCACCAGCACCCGGACTAGCGAGAGTGAGCAGTTCTTC
j_gene: TRBJ2-5; v_gene: TRBV20-1; d_gene: .; abundance: .; len: 15; CDR3aa: CSARERDRSQETQYF; CDR3nt: TGCAGTGCTAGAGAGCGTGACAGGTCTCAAGAGACCCAGTACTTC
j_gene: TRBJ2-4; v_gene: TRBV29-1; d_gene: TRBD1; abundance: many; len: 19; CDR3aa: CSALALYTGTEGAKNIQYF; CDR3nt: TGCAGCGCCCTTGCCCTTTACACCGGGACAGAGGGAGCCAAAAACATTCAGTACTTC
j_gene: TRBJ1-5; v_gene: TRBV15; d_gene: .; abundance: .; len: 14; CDR3aa: CATSVETGYQPQHF; CDR3nt: TGTGCCACCAGCGTTGAGACAGGTTATCAGCCCCAGCATTTT
j_gene: TRBJ2-7; v_gene: TRBV28; d_gene: .; abundance: few; len: 11; CDR3aa: CASRGPLEQYF; CDR3nt: TGTGCCAGCAGGGGCCCTCTCGAGCAGTACTTC
j_gene: TRBJ2-1; v_gene: TRBV7-3; d_gene: TRBD1; abundance: few; len: 14; CDR3aa: CASSFGTGSDEQFF; CDR3nt: TGTGCCAGCAGCTTCGGGACAGGTTCCGATGAGCAGTTCTTC
j_gene: TRBJ2-6; v_gene: TRBV7-9; d_gene: TRBD1; abundance: .; len: 13; CDR3aa: CASGQALEDVLTF; CDR3nt: TGTGCCAGCGGACAGGCCCTCGAGGACGTCCTGACTTTC
j_gene: TRBJ2-7; v_gene: TRBV6-2/TRBV6-3; d_gene: .; abundance: .; len: 12; CDR3aa: CAAEGRTYEQYF; CDR3nt: TGTGCCGCCGAGGGTCGGACCTACGAGCAGTACTTC
j_gene: TRBJ2-1; v_gene: TRBV20-1; d_gene: TRBD2; abundance: many; len: 20; CDR3aa: CSAPPPGRRSGRARDNEQFF; CDR3nt: TGCAGTGCCCCACCCCCCGGACGGAGAAGCGGGAGGGCCAGGGACAATGAGCAGTTCTTC
j_gene: TRBJ2-1; v_gene: TRBV3-1; d_gene: .; abundance: few; len: 16; CDR3aa: CASSKRQPSSYNEQFF; CDR3nt: TGTGCCAGCAGCAAGAGACAGCCGAGCTCCTACAATGAGCAGTTCTTC
j_gene: TRBJ2-2; v_gene: TRBV30; d_gene: .; abundance: few; len: 11; CDR3aa: CAWYHTGELFF; CDR3nt: TGTGCCTGGTACCACACCGGGGAGCTGTTTTTT
j_gene: TRBJ2-7; v_gene: TRBV27; d_gene: TRBD2; abundance: .; len: 14; CDR3aa: CASRKLAGVDEQYF; CDR3nt: TGTGCCAGCCGAAAACTAGCGGGAGTGGATGAGCAGTACTTC
j_gene: TRBJ2-2; v_gene: TRBV5-1; d_gene: .; abundance: .; len: 16; CDR3aa: CASSLGSRGTAGELFF; CDR3nt: TGCGCCAGCAGCTTGGGTTCGAGGGGCACCGCCGGGGAGCTGTTTTTT
j_gene: TRBJ1-5; v_gene: TRBV5-5; d_gene: TRBD1; abundance: few; len: 14; CDR3aa: CASTIRTGRQPQHF; CDR3nt: TGTGCCAGCACCATTAGGACAGGGCGACAGCCCCAGCATTTT
j_gene: TRBJ2-1; v_gene: TRBV11-2; d_gene: .; abundance: few; len: 14; CDR3aa: CASSGSSPYNEQFF; CDR3nt: TGTGCCAGCAGCGGGAGTTCCCCCTACAATGAGCAGTTCTTC
j_gene: TRBJ2-5; v_gene: TRBV5-1; d_gene: .; abundance: many; len: 13; CDR3aa: CASRENRGETQYF; CDR3nt: TGCGCCAGCAGAGAGAATCGGGGGGAGACCCAGTACTTC